The sequence of this T cell receptor beta chain was determined in a study of vaccination and CD4 T cells after COVID-19. Study-level background: Investigators took post-vaccine samples a median approximately 72 days after dose two, within a range of 14 to 241.

Treatment denoted: approximately 11-day PBMC culture with coronavirus spike peptide pools or control peptides (ViraFEST assay). CDR3 size: 15 residues. Germline CDR1 is SGHTA and CDR2 is FQGNSA. V was clipped by 4 bases and J by 7 bases; unmatched bases: 6. Regarding this clonotype: Its cognate antigen is unknown.

Cultured CD4+ T cells had their DNA profiled by the Oncomine TCR Beta short-read assay. Genomic DNA was isolated from CD4+ T cells that had been cultured. MiXCR was run by TCRdb on the PCR reads, yielding one entry per CDR3 protein. The sample lists 8,000 or so distinct CDR3 sequences, 20% to 25% occurring once. This receptor was identified in a human donor who had recovered from COVID-19. The rearrangement joins TRBV7-2 to TRBJ2-2; 10 nucleotides line up with TRBD1. The sample in question was CD4+ T cells from blood, cultured in vitro, obtained after SARS-CoV-2 vaccination. The CDR3 is CASSYPTGGGGELFF. CDR3 DNA sequence: TGTGCCAGCAGCTACCCGACAGGGGGCGGCGGGGAGCTGTTTTTT.